One and the same sample provided the 10 T cell receptor beta chains below, sequenced in a study of blood T cell repertoires in COVID-19. TCRdb's copy holds only in-frame clones and misses some; the assay was immunoSEQ multiplex PCR. The table records around 31,000 clones, approximately 87% of them present only once. Sequenced material: peripheral blood. Receptors were obtained from a human donor with active COVID-19. The donor label of this sample is uncertain.

The chain couples TRBV20-1 to TRBJ1-4; D is unclear. In germline, CDR1 is DFQATT, CDR2 SNEGSKA (reference sequence). V gave up 3 bases and J gave up 0 bases, with 5 bases separating them. The length of the CDR3 is 13 residues. The CDR3 reads CSASYTTNEKLFF. The CDR3 coding sequence is TGCAGTGCTAGTTACACAACTAATGAAAAACTGTTTTTT.

The chain links TRBV24-1 to TRBJ2-3; D unclear. With 3 bases removed from V and 8 bases from J, the gap between germline ends came to 11 bases. Germline CDR1 reads KGHDR; CDR2 reads SFDVKD. This CDR3 comprises 13 residues. CDR3 amino acids: CATSDPLTRTQYF. The CDR3 DNA is TGTGCCACCAGTGATCCTTTGACTCGTACGCAGTATTTT.

CDR3 DNA: TGTGCCAGCAGCTTAGCTCCGGGATTCAACAATGAGCAGTTCTTC. Translation gives CASSLAPGFNNEQFF. The chain combines TRBV7-6 with TRBJ2-1; a possible D gene is TRBD2 (5 bases). CDR1 and CDR2 (germline): SGHVS, FNYEAQ. CDR3 length: 15 amino acids. The V and J ends lost 0 bases and 5 bases respectively, with 11 bases between them.

This chain uses TRBV9 with TRBJ1-1; 7 bases agree with TRBD1. The CDR3 is made up of 17 amino acids. Germline CDR1 SGDLS, CDR2 YYNGEE. Trimming removed 5 bases from V and 4 bases from J; junction bases left unmatched: 17. CDR3 bases: TGTGCCAGCAGTCACGACCCGACAGGGATGGTTAGCACTGAAGCTTTCTTT. Amino acid sequence: CASSHDPTGMVSTEAFF.

This clone occurred once. The chain is built from TRBV6-6 and TRBJ1-4; a weak D match, TRBD1 (5 bases). There are 15 residues in the CDR3. Trimming removed 5 bases from V and 7 bases from J, with 17 bases in between. Germline V gene data show CDR1 as MNHNY and CDR2 as SVGAGI (reference sequence). The DNA of the CDR3 is TGTGCCAGCAGTCCCGGGGGGGTGGGTACTGAAAAACTGTTTTTT. Protein sequence: CASSPGGVGTEKLFF.

This clone is medium-sized by share. The V and J genes are TRBV29-1 and TRBJ1-2; the D gene is possibly TRBD1 (5 bases). This CDR3 is 14 amino acids long. Germline V lookup: CDR1 SQVTM, CDR2 ANQGSEA. V shed 0 bases and J shed 5 bases, with 13 bases lying between them. Here the CDR3 reads CSVEEWAGPYGYTF. The CDR3 DNA reads TGCAGCGTTGAAGAGTGGGCAGGGCCTTATGGCTACACCTTC.

This chain joins TRBV5-4 and TRBJ2-3; 13 nucleotides line up with TRBD2. The CDR3 sequence is 16 residues long. The J segment lost 5 bases and the V segment lost 4 bases, leaving 7 bases of the junction unmatched. Germline CDR1 and CDR2: SGHNT and YYREEE (reference sequence). DNA of the CDR3: TGTGCCAGCAGCCCGACTAGCGGGGGGCCGGGAGATACGCAGTATTTT. This sequence encodes CASSPTSGGPGDTQYF.

In its sample, this clone was seen once. This chain joins TRBV9 and TRBJ2-5; 11 nucleotides agree with TRBD1. Unmatched junction bases numbered 7, after V lost 4 bases and J lost 5 bases. Germline V CDR1 and CDR2: SGDLS, YYNGEE. There are 15 residues in the CDR3. The chain's CDR3 is CASSRGQGASETQYF. CDR3 nucleotides: TGTGCCAGCAGCCGTGGACAGGGGGCGTCGGAGACCCAGTACTTC.

The gene calls are TRBV12-3 or TRBV12-4 and TRBJ2-7, with TRBD1 identical over 7 bases. This CDR3 comprises 13 residues. V gave up 6 bases and J gave up 3 bases; unmatched junction bases: 5. CDR3 DNA: TGTGCCAGCAGCCAGGGGGTTATCTACGAGCAGTACTTC. Amino acids: CASSQGVIYEQYF.

The chain employs TRBV23-1 and TRBJ2-7; D is possibly TRBD1 (6 bases). TRBV23-1 counts as an open reading frame of uncertain function. This CDR3 contains 15 residues. V was shortened by 0 bases and J by 4 bases, with 13 bases between the two germline ends. DNA for the CDR3: TGCGCCAGCAGTCAATCCCGCAGGGGCACATACGAGCAGTACTTC. This translates into CASSQSRRGTYEQYF.